This T cell receptor (beta chain) emerged from a study of monozygotic twins with inflammatory bowel disease. CDR1 and CDR2 (germline): SGHVS, FNYEAQ. This CDR3 has 14 residues. TCRdb reanalyzed the 5' RACE reads and collapses them to one entry per CDR3 protein, without DNA. Recorded for this sample: 90,000 to 110,000 distinct CDR3 sequences. This chain uses TRBV7-6 with TRBJ1-5. The clonotype was recovered from a human donor with ulcerative colitis or Crohn's disease, or a healthy co-twin of an affected twin (not recorded which). Input material: blood. The CDR3 reads CASSLVYDGQPQHF.